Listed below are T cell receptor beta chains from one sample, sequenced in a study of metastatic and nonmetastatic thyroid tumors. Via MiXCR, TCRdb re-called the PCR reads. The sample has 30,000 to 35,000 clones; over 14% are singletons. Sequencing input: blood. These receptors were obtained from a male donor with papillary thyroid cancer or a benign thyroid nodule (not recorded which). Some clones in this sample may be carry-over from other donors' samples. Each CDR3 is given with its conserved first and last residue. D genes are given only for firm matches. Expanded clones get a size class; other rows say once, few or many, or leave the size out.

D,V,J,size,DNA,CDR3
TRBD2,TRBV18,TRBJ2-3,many,TGTGCCAGCTCACTAACCGGGGGACTAGCTGCAGATACGCAGTATTTT,CASSLTGGLAADTQYF
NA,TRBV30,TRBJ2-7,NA,TGTGCCTGGAGTGTGACGGGGGAGCAGTACTTC,CAWSVTGEQYF
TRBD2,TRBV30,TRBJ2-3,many,TGTGCCTGGAGATATAGCGGGCTGGGGGCAGATACGCAGTATTTT,CAWRYSGLGADTQYF
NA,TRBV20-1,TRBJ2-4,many,TGCAGTGTTAGGGCCGGGCCACTTCAGTACTTC,CSVRAGPLQYF
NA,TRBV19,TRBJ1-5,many,TGTGCCAGTAGGATTAGGAGTCAGCCCCAGCATTTT,CASRIRSQPQHF
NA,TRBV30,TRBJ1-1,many,TGTGCCTGGAAAGAAGGACTGGCGAACACTGAAGCTTTCTTT,CAWKEGLANTEAFF
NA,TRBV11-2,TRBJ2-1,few,TGTGCCAGCAGCTTAGATGGGAAGGGGGGGTTCTTC,CASSLDGKGGFF
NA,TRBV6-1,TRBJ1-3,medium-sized,TGTGCCAGCAGGAAAAGGGGGGACACCATATATTTT,CASRKRGDTIYF
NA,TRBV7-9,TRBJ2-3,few,TGTGCCAGCAGCCCGGCGGCTACGCAGTATTTT,CASSPAATQYF
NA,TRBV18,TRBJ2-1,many,TGTGCCAGCTCACCCCAGCCAGCTAGTCAGTTCTTC,CASSPQPASQFF
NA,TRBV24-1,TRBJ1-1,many,TGTGCCACCAGTGAGACAAGGGCGGACAGCTCCGAAGAAGCTTTCTTT,CATSETRADSSEEAFF
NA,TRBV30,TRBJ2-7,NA,TGTGCCTGGAGGGCACAGGGGAGGACATACGAGCAGTACTTC,CAWRAQGRTYEQYF
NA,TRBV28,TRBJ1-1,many,TGTGCCAGCAGTTTGAGGGGAAGGAACACTGAAGCTTTCTTT,CASSLRGRNTEAFF
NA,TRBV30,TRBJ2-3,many,TGTGCCTGGAGTGTACTAGCAGATACGCAGTATTTT,CAWSVLADTQYF
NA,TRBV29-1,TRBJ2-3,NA,TGCAGCGTTGTTGGGGGGCCAATCTCTTTGTATACGCAGTATTTT,CSVVGGPISLYTQYF
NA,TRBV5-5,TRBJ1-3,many,TGTGCCAGCAGCTTTGGCCAGACCGGAAACACCATATATTTT,CASSFGQTGNTIYF
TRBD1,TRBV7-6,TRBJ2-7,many,TGTGCCAGCAGCCCCGGGACAGGGCTAGTCTACGAGCAGTACTTC,CASSPGTGLVYEQYF
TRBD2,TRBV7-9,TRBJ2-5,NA,TGTGCCAGCAGCCCAGGACTAGCGGGGACCCAAGAGACCCAGTACTTC,CASSPGLAGTQETQYF
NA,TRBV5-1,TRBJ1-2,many,TGCGCCAGCAGCTTGGATGGAGACTATGGCTACACCTTC,CASSLDGDYGYTF
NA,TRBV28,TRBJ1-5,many,TGTGCCAGCAGTATAGGAGGGTCTCAGCCCCAGCATTTT,CASSIGGSQPQHF
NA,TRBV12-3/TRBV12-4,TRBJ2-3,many,TGTGCCAGCAGTTTGTGGGGGGAGAGCACAGATACGCAGTATTTT,CASSLWGESTDTQYF
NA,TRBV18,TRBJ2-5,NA,TGTGCCAGCACACCCGGGAGTGCCCAAGAGACCCAGTACTTC,CASTPGSAQETQYF
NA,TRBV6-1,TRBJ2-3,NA,TGCGCCAGCAGTGCGCCGGGGTCGGCATATACGCAGTATTTT,CASSAPGSAYTQYF
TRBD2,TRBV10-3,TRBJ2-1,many,TGTGCCATCAGTGAAACTAGCGGGAGGGCCTACAATGAGCAGTTCTTC,CAISETSGRAYNEQFF